The rows below give T cell receptor beta chains drawn from one sample of a study of T cell changes during pregnancy in multiple sclerosis. Data came from immunoSEQ multiplex PCR; TCRdb stores just in-frame clones and leaves some out. The sample yields tens of thousands of clones, roughly 93% seen once. The material sequenced was CD8+ T cells from peripheral blood mononuclear cells, taken in the first trimester of pregnancy. The receptor set was obtained from a female donor with multiple sclerosis, enrolled in a pregnancy study. The CDR3 runs from the conserved cysteine through the conserved F or W. Fields, in order: V gene, D gene, clone size, J gene, CDR3 DNA, CDR3 protein. The D gene is left open where the match is weak. Size is stated for part of the rows, as once, few or many counts, or as a class when the clone is expanded.

v_call: TRBV27; d_call: TRBD1; clone_size: NA; j_call: TRBJ1-2; cdr3_nt: TGTGCCAGCAGTTTTTTGCCAGGGGGCGCCTATGGCTACACCTTC; cdr3_aa: CASSFLPGGAYGYTF
v_call: TRBV6-1; d_call: TRBD1; clone_size: medium-sized; j_call: TRBJ1-2; cdr3_nt: TGTGCCAGCAGTGCCGGGACAGGTGAGGTTGGCTACACCTTC; cdr3_aa: CASSAGTGEVGYTF
v_call: TRBV2; d_call: TRBD1; clone_size: NA; j_call: TRBJ2-7; cdr3_nt: TGTGCCAGCAGTTACAGGGGATCCTACGAGCAGTACTTC; cdr3_aa: CASSYRGSYEQYF
v_call: TRBV9; d_call: TRBD1; clone_size: once; j_call: TRBJ1-2; cdr3_nt: TGTGCCAGCAGCGACGATCCGGGACAGGGTTTTGGTAACTATGGCTACACCTTC; cdr3_aa: CASSDDPGQGFGNYGYTF
v_call: TRBV15; d_call: TRBD1; clone_size: NA; j_call: TRBJ2-3; cdr3_nt: TGTGCCACCAGCAGAGATCGGACAGGGAGGATTACAGATACGCAGTATTTT; cdr3_aa: CATSRDRTGRITDTQYF
v_call: TRBV5-1; d_call: NA; clone_size: NA; j_call: TRBJ2-5; cdr3_nt: TGCGCCAGCAGCTTGGATGGCTACCAAGAGACCCAGTACTTC; cdr3_aa: CASSLDGYQETQYF
v_call: TRBV2; d_call: NA; clone_size: NA; j_call: TRBJ2-1; cdr3_nt: TGTGCCAGCACAGGGCTGCCTCTCCACAATGAGCAGTTCTTC; cdr3_aa: CASTGLPLHNEQFF
v_call: TRBV13; d_call: TRBD2; clone_size: NA; j_call: TRBJ2-3; cdr3_nt: TGTGCCAGCAGCTTAGAGCGGGGGAGCACAGATACGCAGTATTTT; cdr3_aa: CASSLERGSTDTQYF
v_call: TRBV28; d_call: TRBD1; clone_size: NA; j_call: TRBJ2-7; cdr3_nt: TGTGCCAGCAGACCAACCCGGGACAGCGGTACCTACGAGCAGTACTTC; cdr3_aa: CASRPTRDSGTYEQYF
v_call: TRBV7-9; d_call: TRBD1; clone_size: NA; j_call: TRBJ1-1; cdr3_nt: TGTGCCAGCAGCTTAGGGACAGGGACAGGGGCTTTCTTT; cdr3_aa: CASSLGTGTGAFF
v_call: TRBV7-6; d_call: TRBD1; clone_size: NA; j_call: TRBJ2-1; cdr3_nt: TGTGCCAGCAGCCGGACAGGCAATTACAATGAGCAGTTCTTC; cdr3_aa: CASSRTGNYNEQFF
v_call: TRBV11-2; d_call: NA; clone_size: NA; j_call: TRBJ1-6; cdr3_nt: TGTGCCAGCAGCCTAGGTCGTTTCTTTTCACCCCTCCACTTT; cdr3_aa: CASSLGRFFSPLHF
v_call: TRBV13; d_call: NA; clone_size: NA; j_call: TRBJ2-2; cdr3_nt: TGTGCCAGCAGCTTAGATCGCACTCCCGGGGAGCTGTTTTTT; cdr3_aa: CASSLDRTPGELFF
v_call: TRBV4-3; d_call: NA; clone_size: NA; j_call: TRBJ1-5; cdr3_nt: TGCGCCAGCAGCCAAGGGCTTAGCAATCAGCCCCAGCATTTT; cdr3_aa: CASSQGLSNQPQHF
v_call: TRBV29-1; d_call: NA; clone_size: once; j_call: TRBJ2-2; cdr3_nt: TGCAGCGGACAGGACAGGGAGGGCACCGGGGAGCTGTTTTTT; cdr3_aa: CSGQDREGTGELFF